This TCR beta chain stems from a study of shared clonotypes between healthy human individuals. Study results and caveats: Naive subsets tended to show greater estimated richness than memory subsets. Since donors were few, the genetic and exposure-history diversity represented was limited. Among donors, sharing of clonotypes was expected to be affected by sequencing depth.

Produced via immunoSEQ multiplex PCR; TCRdb's table is partial and in-frame only. In the table there are approximately 980,000 clones, over 60% of which are singletons. This clone was detected a few times. The antigen is not known. J was trimmed by 6 bases and V by 6 bases; bases with no gene match: 17. Germline CDR1 is MDHEN and CDR2 is SYDVKM. The CDR3 is made up of 17 amino acids. Sequenced sample: memory CD4+ T cells sorted from blood. The subset is: CD45RA-negative fraction. The rearrangement joins TRBV28 to TRBJ2-1; 7 nucleotides line up with TRBD2. The sequence was collected from a man aged 18 to 30 in good health. CDR3 DNA sequence: TGTGCCAGCAGACCCCCGGCGGGGACTACTCGACCCAATGAGCAGTTCTTC. It is translated as CASRPPAGTTRPNEQFF.